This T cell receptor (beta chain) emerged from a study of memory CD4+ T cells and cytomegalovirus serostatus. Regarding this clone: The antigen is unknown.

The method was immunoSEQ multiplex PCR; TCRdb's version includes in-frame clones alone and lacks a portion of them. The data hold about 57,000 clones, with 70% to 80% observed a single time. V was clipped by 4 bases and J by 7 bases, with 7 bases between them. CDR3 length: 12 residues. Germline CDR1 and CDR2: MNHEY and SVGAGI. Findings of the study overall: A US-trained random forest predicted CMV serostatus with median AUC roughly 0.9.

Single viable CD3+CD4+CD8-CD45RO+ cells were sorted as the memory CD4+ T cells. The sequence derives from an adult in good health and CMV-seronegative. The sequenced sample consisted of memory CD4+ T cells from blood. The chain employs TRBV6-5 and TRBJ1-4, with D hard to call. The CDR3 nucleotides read TGTGCCAGCAGTTCCGCTGGTGAAAAACTGTTTTTT. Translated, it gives CASSSAGEKLFF.